Following are 17 T cell receptor beta chains from one sample sequenced in a study of cytomegalovirus exposure and HLA in healthy donors. Use of 60 Vbeta and 13 Jbeta primers characterized the PCR. Here immunoSEQ multiplex PCR was the method, and the copy in TCRdb shows in-frame clones only, minus some. The sample lists over 100,000 clones, about 9.5% occurring once. The sequencing input was PBMCs. These receptors were obtained from a man aged 35-49 years in good health and CMV-seropositive.

The chain combines TRBV6-6 with TRBJ2-5; D is possibly TRBD2 (6 bases). Germline V gene data show CDR1 as MNHNY and CDR2 as SVGAGI (reference sequence). Between the trimmed V and J ends, which lost 8 bases and 2 bases, there was a span of 12 bases. The CDR3 runs 13 residues. The CDR3 region has the DNA TGTGCCAGCGGGGGGTCCCGTCAAGAGACCCAGTACTTC. The encoded protein is CASGGSRQETQYF.

This clone was seen more than once but under ten times. The chain combines TRBV9 with TRBJ2-5; 7 bases align to TRBD1. Trimming cost V 4 bases and J 4 bases; bases outside gene matches: 16. The CDR3 length is 17 residues. Germline CDR1 and CDR2: SGDLS and YYNGEE. In DNA, the CDR3 is TGTGCCAGCAGCTCGAGAGGGGTTTGGGGACAGAGAGAGACCCAGTACTTC. Translation: CASSSRGVWGQRETQYF.

This clone was counted only a few times. The J gene is TRBJ2-7, the V gene TRBV5-1, with 8 bases identical to TRBD2. V dropped 0 bases and J dropped 3; count of bases not matched to a gene: 8. This CDR3 is 16 amino acids long. Germline-derived CDR1 and CDR2 are SGHRS and YFSETQ. CDR3: CASSLEGTRIRYEQYF. Written as DNA, the CDR3 is TGCGCCAGCAGCTTGGAGGGGACTAGAATTCGCTACGAGCAGTACTTC. The full variable domain, rest sourced from reference TRBV5-1 and TRBJ2-7, is KAGVTQTPRYLIKTRGQQVTLSCSPISGHRSVSWYQQTPGQGLQFLFEYFSETQRNKGNFPGRFSGRQFSNSRSEMNVSTLELGDSALYLCASSLEGTRIRYEQYFGPGTRLTVT.

This clone occurred a few times. This chain links TRBV4-2 with TRBJ2-5; 10 bases align to TRBD2. The CDR3 runs 16 residues. Losses at the gene ends were 0 bases for V and 5 bases for J; bases not matched to a gene: 6. Germline-derived CDR1 and CDR2 are LGHNA and YNFKEQ. The CDR3 region is CASSQDQAGGSETQYF. As DNA, the CDR3 is TGTGCCAGCAGCCAAGATCAAGCGGGAGGGAGTGAGACCCAGTACTTC.

This clone was recorded a few times. The rearrangement joins TRBV6-1 to TRBJ2-7; TRBD1 agrees at 7 bases. The CDR3 length is 14 residues. Trimming at V came to 4 bases and at J to 3 bases, leaving 6 bases not matched to a gene. From germline, CDR1 is MNHNS and CDR2 SASEGT. This CDR3 is CASSARQGSYEQYF. The CDR3 DNA reads as TGTGCCAGCAGTGCTAGACAGGGAAGCTACGAGCAGTACTTC.

The chain is built from TRBV19 and TRBJ1-1; maybe TRBD1 (6 bases). The CDR3 contains 17 residues. The ends were cut back, 3 bases at V and 0 bases at J, with 17 bases in the middle. Germline V CDR1 and CDR2: LNHDA, SQIVND (reference sequence). The CDR3 DNA sequence: TGTGCCAGTAGTATTGGGGCAGGGGCCGGCATGAACACTGAAGCTTTCTTT. Residues: CASSIGAGAGMNTEAFF.

This clone was detected a few times. This same CDR3 is encoded by further DNA sequences in the sample. This rearrangement joins TRBV5-1 to TRBJ1-1; the match to TRBD1 covers 8 bases. J was trimmed by 4 bases and V by 4 bases; bases with no gene match: 12. Germline V gene sequence: CDR1 SGHRS, CDR2 YFSETQ. The CDR3 length is 16 residues. The DNA for the CDR3 is TGCGCCAGCAGCACGGACAGGGATCTTAGAAGCACTGAAGCTTTCTTT. Protein: CASSTDRDLRSTEAFF.

A few counts support this clone. This chain connects TRBV2 to TRBJ1-2, with 7 bases aligning to TRBD1. V was clipped by 2 bases and J by 3 bases; unmatched bases: 6. The CDR3 extends over 15 amino acids. Germline lookup yields CDR1 SNHLY and CDR2 FYNNEI. The CDR3 DNA sequence: TGTGCCAGCAGTGAACCCCCAGACAGGGACTATGGCTACACCTTC. It codes for CASSEPPDRDYGYTF. The full variable domain, in which reference TRBV2 and TRBJ1-2 provide the parts outside the CDR3, is EPEVTQTPSHQVTQMGQEVILRCVPISNHLYFYWYRQILGQKVEFLVSFYNNEISEKSEIFDDQFSVERPDGSNFTLKIRSTKLEDSAMYFCASSEPPDRDYGYTFGSGTRLTVV.

The chain is built from TRBV5-4 and TRBJ2-3; D not resolved. Germline CDR1 is SGHNT and CDR2 is YYREEE (reference sequence). The CDR3 totals 13 residues. V shed 5 bases and J shed 2 bases, with 9 bases lying between them. The CDR3 DNA follows: TGTGCCAGCAGTTTGACTCACACAGATACGCAGTATTTT. Amino acid sequence: CASSLTHTDTQYF.

This sequence joins TRBV10-3 and TRBJ2-1, with unresolved D. The CDR3 is made up of 12 amino acids. Germline V gene data show CDR1 as ENHRY and CDR2 as SYGVKD. V shed 0 bases and J shed 10 bases, with 7 bases lying between them. The CDR3 region is CAISESISEQFF. The CDR3 bases are TGTGCCATCAGTGAGTCGATAAGCGAGCAGTTCTTC.

This clone was seen more than once but under ten times. The chain joins TRBV5-4 to TRBJ2-7, with TRBD2 identical over 7 bases. CDR1 and CDR2 from the germline V gene are SGHNT and YYREEE (reference sequence). The CDR3 is 15 amino acids. The trim removed 3 bases at V and 0 bases at J, leaving 6 bases unmatched. CDR3 DNA: TGTGCCAGCAGCTGGGGGGGGTCACGCTCCTACGAGCAGTACTTC. Encoded protein: CASSWGGSRSYEQYF.

The CDR3 sequence is CASSSKGGTGLDTQYF. CDR3 nucleotide sequence: TGTGCCAGCAGTTCCAAGGGCGGAACAGGGTTGGATACGCAGTATTTT. The V gene is TRBV9, the J gene TRBJ2-3; TRBD1 is a possible D gene (6 bases). The CDR3 is 16 amino acids. CDR1 is SGDLS, CDR2 YYNGEE, per germline. The V gene lost 5 bases and the J gene lost 6 bases, with 22 bases spanning the gap. Based on the CDR3 plus reference TRBV9 and TRBJ2-3, the full variable domain is DSGVTQTPKHLITATGQRVTLRCSPRSGDLSVYWYQQSLDQGLQFLIQYYNGEERAKGNILERFSAQQFPDLHSELNLSSLELGDSALYFCASSSKGGTGLDTQYFGPGTRLTVL.

This clone was seen a few times. Different DNA sequences within this sample yield the same CDR3. The chain uses TRBV27 and TRBJ2-3; D is perhaps TRBD1 (5 bases). V was trimmed by 5 bases and J by 5 bases, leaving 17 bases between them. The CDR3 spans 15 residues. Germline assignment: CDR1 MNHEY and CDR2 SMNVEV (reference sequence). Written as DNA, the CDR3 is TGTGCCAGCAGTAACCGACAGCTCGTACAAGATACGCAGTATTTT. It codes for CASSNRQLVQDTQYF.

This clone was picked up a small number of times. V gene TRBV6-1 combines with J gene TRBJ2-1; tentatively, D is TRBD1 (5 bases). V was cut by 7 bases and J by 10 bases, with 14 bases left in between. Germline lookup yields CDR1 MNHNS and CDR2 SASEGT. The CDR3 contains 12 residues. The CDR3 here is CASTSQGTEQFF. In nucleotides, the CDR3 is TGTGCCAGCACCTCCCAGGGAACCGAGCAGTTCTTC.

A few counts support this clone. The J gene is TRBJ2-7, the V gene TRBV6-5; the D is unclear. This CDR3 contains 13 residues. Germline values: CDR1 MNHEY, CDR2 SVGAGI. V lost 5 bases to trimming and J lost 2 bases, with 10 bases between them. This CDR3 reads CASSPRQTYEQYF. For the CDR3, the DNA is TGTGCCAGCAGTCCCCGACAAACCTACGAGCAGTACTTC.

The chain recombines TRBV2 with TRBJ2-3; D possibly corresponds to TRBD2 (6 bases). The germline CDR1 and CDR2 sequences are SNHLY and FYNNEI. This CDR3 region has 14 residues. The V and J ends lost 7 bases and 4 bases respectively, with 15 bases between them. The CDR3 DNA sequence: TGTGCCAGCAACGTCGGAGGGTGGGCAGATACGCAGTATTTT. It is translated as CASNVGGWADTQYF.

This clone was found a few times. V is TRBV7-2 and J is TRBJ2-5, with D maybe TRBD2 (5 bases). Trimming left V 7 bases short and J 4 bases short, with 16 bases between. The CDR3 has 14 amino acids. CDR1 SGHTA and CDR2 FQGNSA come from the germline V gene. The CDR3 is CASNTGSLRETQYF. CDR3 nucleotides: TGTGCCAGCAACACGGGGTCGCTGCGAGAGACCCAGTACTTC. Full variable domain (missing parts from reference TRBV7-2 and TRBJ2-5): GAGVSQSPSNKVTEKGKDVELRCDPISGHTALYWYRQSLGQGLEFLIYFQGNSAPDKSGLPSDRFSAERTGGSVSTLTIQRTQQEDSAVYLCASNTGSLRETQYFGPGTRLLVL.